The 20 T cell receptor beta chains presented below share a single source sample, sequenced in a study of blood T cell repertoires in COVID-19. TCRdb's copy holds only in-frame clones and misses some; the assay was immunoSEQ multiplex PCR. Of about 98,000 clones in the sample, about four fifths were seen once. The sample consisted of peripheral blood. The receptors stem from a human donor in a cohort sampled during active COVID-19.

The chain joins TRBV6-4 to TRBJ2-2; no definite D call. V was cut by 3 bases and J by 5 bases, with 10 bases left in between. The germline V gene encodes CDR1 MRHNA and CDR2 SNTAGT. The CDR3 has 14 residues. CDR3 sequence: CASSDSPETGELFF. The CDR3 DNA follows: TGTGCCAGCAGTGATAGTCCGGAGACCGGGGAGCTGTTTTTT.

The V and J genes are TRBV14 and TRBJ1-3; a weak D match, TRBD1 (6 bases). Per the germline V gene, CDR1 is SGHDN and CDR2 is FVKESK. Trimming removed 4 bases from V and 2 bases from J, with 18 bases in between. The CDR3 sequence is 17 residues long. The CDR3 DNA reads as TGTGCCAGCAGCCCCTTTCAGGGGATGATGACTGGAAACACCATATATTTT. Residues: CASSPFQGMMTGNTIYF. The whole variable domain, filled in from reference TRBV14 and TRBJ1-3, reads EAGVTQFPSHSVIEKGQTVTLRCDPISGHDNLYWYRRVMGKEIKFLLHFVKESKQDESGMPNNRFLAERTGGTYSTLKVQPAELEDSGVYFCASSPFQGMMTGNTIYFGEGSWLTVV.

CDR3 region: CASSQRDRRPGNTIYF. The CDR3 coding sequence is TGTGCCAGCAGCCAACGGGACAGGCGACCGGGAAACACCATATATTTT. The chain has TRBV3-1 (or the pseudogene TRBV3-2) and TRBJ1-3; TRBD1 matches at 8 bases. Germline lookup yields CDR1 LGHDT and CDR2 YNNKEL (reference sequence). This CDR3 is built from 16 residues. Trimming took 2 bases from V and 4 from J; bases not matched to a gene: 7.

V usage is TRBV9 and J usage is TRBJ2-3; tentative D call: TRBD2 (6 bases). The CDR3 sequence is 16 residues long. Trimming pared 3 bases from V and 5 bases from J, leaving 19 bases between. Per germline, CDR1 SGDLS and CDR2 YYNGEE. The CDR3 bases are TGTGCCAGCAGCGGGGGATTGTTAGCGGAGAAAGATACGCAGTATTTT. It is translated as CASSGGLLAEKDTQYF.

V usage is TRBV6-2 or TRBV6-3 and J usage is TRBJ2-5; maybe TRBD2 (6 bases). V was shortened by 3 bases and J by 0 bases, with 23 bases between the two germline ends. Germline CDR1 is MNHEY and CDR2 is SVGEGT. The CDR3 covers 19 residues. The CDR3 is CASSYLPGLGSGYQETQYF. DNA for the CDR3: TGTGCCAGCAGTTATCTCCCGGGACTGGGGAGCGGGTACCAAGAGACCCAGTACTTC.

The chain links TRBV4-3 to TRBJ1-2; TRBD1 might be the D (5 bases). Between the trimmed V and J ends, which lost 0 bases and 8 bases, there was a span of 16 bases. The CDR3 contains 15 residues. Per germline, CDR1 LGHNA and CDR2 YSLEER. CDR3 sequence reads: CASSQDLVQGRGYTF. DNA for the CDR3: TGCGCCAGCAGCCAAGATTTAGTGCAGGGTCGCGGCTACACCTTC.

V usage is TRBV18 and J usage is TRBJ1-2, with a weak D call TRBD1 (6 bases). CDR3 size: 15 residues. V lost 2 bases and J 1 base, leaving 11 bases between the germline ends. Per germline, CDR1 KGHSH and CDR2 LQKENI. CDR3 sequence: CASSPIQGFNYGYTF. In DNA form, the CDR3 reads TGTGCCAGCTCACCAATACAGGGTTTTAACTATGGCTACACCTTC.

The genes are TRBV7-2 and TRBJ2-5; TRBD1 aligns across 9 bases. This CDR3 comprises 14 residues. Trimming removed 8 bases from V and 5 bases from J; junction bases left unmatched: 9. The germline V gene has CDR1 SGHTA and CDR2 FQGNSA. CDR3 DNA: TGTGCCAGCGGTAACAGGGGGCTCGGGGAGACCCAGTACTTC. Translated: CASGNRGLGETQYF.

The CDR3 nucleotides read TGTGCCAGCAGCCCCCGGGGTCCGGTTTCCTACGAGCAGTACTTC. Translated, it gives CASSPRGPVSYEQYF. The gene calls are TRBV9 and TRBJ2-7, with D maybe TRBD2 (5 bases). Trimming removed 4 bases from V and 1 base from J, with 15 bases in between. The germline V gene has CDR1 SGDLS and CDR2 YYNGEE. This CDR3 spans 15 amino acids.

The chain couples TRBV5-4 to TRBJ1-4; tentative D call: TRBD1 (6 bases). In germline, CDR1 is SGHNT, CDR2 YYREEE (reference sequence). The CDR3 contains 14 residues. V gave up 0 bases and J gave up 5 bases, with 8 bases separating them. The CDR3 spells CASSLGDRNEKLFF. The CDR3 DNA sequence: TGTGCCAGCAGCTTGGGAGACAGGAATGAAAAACTGTTTTTT.

This rearrangement joins TRBV4-1 to TRBJ2-7; the match to TRBD1 covers 7 bases. Germline assignment: CDR1 MGHRA and CDR2 YSYEKL. The CDR3 runs to 16 residues. Germline trimming cut 3 bases from V and 2 bases from J; bases unmatched to any gene: 10. The DNA for the CDR3 is TGCGCCAGCAGCCATGCACCGGGACAGAGTACCTACGAGCAGTACTTC. Its translation is CASSHAPGQSTYEQYF.

J is TRBJ2-5 and V is TRBV5-1; 10 bases are shared with TRBD1. J lost 4 bases, V lost 3 bases, and 6 bases had no gene match. CDR3 length: 15 amino acids. CDR1 is SGHRS and CDR2 is YFSETQ in the germline V gene. The CDR3 DNA reads TGCGCCAGCAGCTCCATCGACAGGGGGCCAGAGACCCAGTACTTC. It encodes CASSSIDRGPETQYF.

The genes are TRBV28 and TRBJ1-2, with 9 bases matching TRBD1. V shed 4 bases, J shed 1 base, and the junction held 4 bases outside the gene matches. This CDR3 comprises 15 residues. CDR1 is MDHEN and CDR2 is SYDVKM in the germline V gene. This chain's CDR3 is CASSSGQGRNYGYTF. Written as DNA, the CDR3 is TGTGCCAGCAGTTCCGGACAGGGGCGTAACTATGGCTACACCTTC.

V is TRBV28 and J is TRBJ2-6; TRBD2 agrees at 8 bases. V dropped 4 bases and J dropped 0; count of bases not matched to a gene: 14. Germline values: CDR1 MDHEN, CDR2 SYDVKM. The CDR3 runs to 20 residues. CDR3 in DNA: TGTGCCAGCAGTTCTCCCCCGGGGGGGGGAGGGAGCTCTGGGGCCAACGTCCTGACTTTC. Encoded protein: CASSSPPGGGGSSGANVLTF.

The chain has TRBV7-9 and TRBJ2-3, with TRBD1 as a possible D gene (5 bases). This CDR3 is built from 17 residues. V was trimmed by 1 base and J by 0 bases, leaving 14 bases between them. Germline V gene sequence: CDR1 SEHNR, CDR2 FQNEAQ (reference sequence). The CDR3 reads CASSLDKWQGSTDTQYF. Here the CDR3 DNA reads TGTGCCAGCAGCTTAGACAAATGGCAGGGAAGCACAGATACGCAGTATTTT.

The gene calls are TRBV18 and TRBJ2-7, with no clear D. Deletions cut 4 bases from V and 4 bases from J, with 17 bases between. CDR3 size: 15 residues. Germline assignment: CDR1 KGHSH and CDR2 LQKENI. Here the CDR3 reads CASSLSSGIGYEQYF. Written as DNA, the CDR3 is TGTGCCAGCTCACTGAGCTCCGGAATCGGGTACGAGCAGTACTTC.

The chain joins TRBV10-3 to TRBJ2-3; 12 bases map to TRBD1. CDR1 is ENHRY, CDR2 SYGVKD, per germline. Trimming at V came to 6 bases and at J to 4 bases, leaving 11 bases not matched to a gene. The CDR3 covers 17 residues. CDR3 region: CAIRPNWDRGPSDTQYF. The CDR3 nucleotides are TGTGCCATCAGACCAAACTGGGACAGGGGGCCGTCAGATACGCAGTATTTT.

The gene calls are TRBV19 and TRBJ1-1; 8 bases fit TRBD1. With V trimmed by 5 bases and J by 4 bases, 9 bases remained unmatched. The germline CDR1 and CDR2 sequences are LNHDA and SQIVND (reference sequence). The CDR3 runs to 15 residues. The CDR3 loop is CASSASRQGRTEAFF. The CDR3 DNA sequence: TGTGCCAGTAGTGCCTCTCGACAGGGGCGCACTGAAGCTTTCTTT.

In nucleotides, the CDR3 is TGTGCCAGCAGCGCAGGCGGGGGGCCAGATACGCAGTATTTT. Amino acid sequence: CASSAGGGPDTQYF. The V call is TRBV9, the J call TRBJ2-3; 8 bases are shared with TRBD2. Trimming took 3 bases from V and 4 from J; bases not matched to a gene: 4. Germline assignment: CDR1 SGDLS and CDR2 YYNGEE. The CDR3 consists of 14 residues.

The chain uses TRBV11-3 and TRBJ2-4; possibly TRBD2 for D (5 bases). Between the trimmed V and J ends, which lost 8 bases and 0 bases, there was a span of 14 bases. The CDR3 is made up of 15 amino acids. The germline gives CDR1 SGHNT, CDR2 YENEEA. The DNA for the CDR3 is TGTGCCAGCCGGCCCGGGGTGGGAGCCAAAAACATTCAGTACTTC. This translates into CASRPGVGAKNIQYF.